This entry is about one TCR beta chain. Antigen: not known. Germline lookup yields CDR1 SGHTS and CDR2 YDEGEE. The CDR3 sequence is 15 residues long. Trimming cost V 2 bases and J 4 bases; bases outside gene matches: 8. This sample is drawn from a study of T cell responses to AZD1222 COVID-19 vaccine. Study-level results: Only six or seven AZD1222 recipients tested seropositive at baseline. As reported, nearly half of all spike-specific TCRs target variant regions that are unmutated.

Using immunoSEQ multiplex PCR, the repertoire was profiled, and TCRdb retains in-frame clones only, with some absent. The table has around 100,000 clones, approximately 88% seen once. The chain carries TRBV5-8 and TRBJ1-2; 7 positions agree with TRBD1. This TCR derives from an adult in good health. The sequencing here drew on peripheral blood, taken on day 0 of AZD1222 vaccination. The CDR3 protein is CASSFGQDVAYGYTF. The CDR3 coding sequence is TGTGCCAGCAGCTTCGGACAGGACGTCGCCTATGGCTACACCTTC.